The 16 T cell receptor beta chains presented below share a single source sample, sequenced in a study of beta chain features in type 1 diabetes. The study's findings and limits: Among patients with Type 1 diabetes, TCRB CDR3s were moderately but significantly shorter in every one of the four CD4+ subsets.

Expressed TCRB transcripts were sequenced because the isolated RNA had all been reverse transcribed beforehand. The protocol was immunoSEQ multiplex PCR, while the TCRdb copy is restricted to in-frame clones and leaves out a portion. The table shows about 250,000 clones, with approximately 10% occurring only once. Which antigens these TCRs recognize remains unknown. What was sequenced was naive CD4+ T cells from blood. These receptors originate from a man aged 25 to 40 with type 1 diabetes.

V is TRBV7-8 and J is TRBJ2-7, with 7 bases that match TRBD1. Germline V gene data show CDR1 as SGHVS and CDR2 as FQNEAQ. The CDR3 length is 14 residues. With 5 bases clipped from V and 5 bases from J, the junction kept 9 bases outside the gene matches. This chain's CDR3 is CASSTRQGTHEQYF. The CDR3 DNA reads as TGTGCCAGCAGCACTCGACAGGGTACCCACGAGCAGTACTTC.

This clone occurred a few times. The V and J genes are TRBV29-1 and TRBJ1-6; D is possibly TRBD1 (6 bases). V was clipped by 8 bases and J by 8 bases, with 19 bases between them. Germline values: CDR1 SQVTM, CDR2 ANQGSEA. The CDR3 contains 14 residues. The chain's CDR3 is CSCSTGRGDSPLHF. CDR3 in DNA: TGCAGCTGCTCGACAGGCAGGGGCGATTCACCCCTCCACTTT. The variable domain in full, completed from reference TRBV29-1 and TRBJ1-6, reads SAVISQKPSRDICQRGTSLTIQCQVDSQVTMMFWYRQQPGQSLTLIATANQGSEATYESGFVIDKFPISRPNLTFSTLTVSNMSPEDSSIYLCSCSTGRGDSPLHFGNGTRLTVT.

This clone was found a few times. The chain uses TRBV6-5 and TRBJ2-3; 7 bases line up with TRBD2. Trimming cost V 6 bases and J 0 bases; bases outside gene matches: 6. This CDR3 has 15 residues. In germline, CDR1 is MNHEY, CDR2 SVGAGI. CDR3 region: CASSSGTTSTDTQYF. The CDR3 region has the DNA TGTGCCAGCAGCTCCGGGACTACCAGCACAGATACGCAGTATTTT.

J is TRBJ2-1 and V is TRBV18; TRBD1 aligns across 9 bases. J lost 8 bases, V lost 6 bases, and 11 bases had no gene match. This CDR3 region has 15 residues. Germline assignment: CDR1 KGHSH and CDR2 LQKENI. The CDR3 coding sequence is TGTGCCAGCTCGGCCGGGACAGGGAGGGGTGATGAGCAGTTCTTC. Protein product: CASSAGTGRGDEQFF.

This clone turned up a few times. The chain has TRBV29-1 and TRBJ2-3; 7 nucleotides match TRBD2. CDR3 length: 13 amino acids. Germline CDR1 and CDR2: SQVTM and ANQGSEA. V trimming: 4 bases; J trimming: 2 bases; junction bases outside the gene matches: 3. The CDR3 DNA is TGCAGCGTTGCCGGGACTATCACAGATACGCAGTATTTT. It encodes CSVAGTITDTQYF.

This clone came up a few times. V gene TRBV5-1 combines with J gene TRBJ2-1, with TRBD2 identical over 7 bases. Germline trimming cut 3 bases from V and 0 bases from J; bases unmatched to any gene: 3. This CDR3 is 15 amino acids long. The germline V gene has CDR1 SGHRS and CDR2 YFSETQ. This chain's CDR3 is CASSWGGGSYNEQFF. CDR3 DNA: TGCGCCAGCAGCTGGGGCGGGGGCTCCTACAATGAGCAGTTCTTC.

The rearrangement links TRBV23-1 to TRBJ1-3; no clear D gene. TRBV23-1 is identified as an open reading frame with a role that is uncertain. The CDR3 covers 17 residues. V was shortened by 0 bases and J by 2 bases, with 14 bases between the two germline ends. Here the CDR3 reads CASSQSPYYKTGNTIYF. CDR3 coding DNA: TGCGCCAGCAGTCAATCACCCTACTACAAAACTGGAAACACCATATATTTT.

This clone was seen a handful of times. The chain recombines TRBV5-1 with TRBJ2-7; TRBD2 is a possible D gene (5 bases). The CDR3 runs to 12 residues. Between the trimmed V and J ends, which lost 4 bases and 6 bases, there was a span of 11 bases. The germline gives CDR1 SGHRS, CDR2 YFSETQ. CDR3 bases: TGCGCCAGCAGCCGGGGTGTTGGCGAGCAGTACTTC. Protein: CASSRGVGEQYF.

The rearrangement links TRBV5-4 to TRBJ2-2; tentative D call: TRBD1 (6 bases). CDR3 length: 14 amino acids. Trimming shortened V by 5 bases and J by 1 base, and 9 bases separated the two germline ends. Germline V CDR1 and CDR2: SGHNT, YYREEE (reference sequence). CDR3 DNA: TGTGCCAGCAGACCGGGACAGAACACCGGGGAGCTGTTTTTT. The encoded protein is CASRPGQNTGELFF.

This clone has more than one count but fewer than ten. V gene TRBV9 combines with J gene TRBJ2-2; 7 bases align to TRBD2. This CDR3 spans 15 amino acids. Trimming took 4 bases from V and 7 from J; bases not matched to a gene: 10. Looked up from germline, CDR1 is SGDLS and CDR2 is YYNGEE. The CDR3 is CASSPGVGGIGELFF. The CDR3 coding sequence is TGTGCCAGCAGCCCTGGGGTCGGGGGGATCGGGGAGCTGTTTTTT.

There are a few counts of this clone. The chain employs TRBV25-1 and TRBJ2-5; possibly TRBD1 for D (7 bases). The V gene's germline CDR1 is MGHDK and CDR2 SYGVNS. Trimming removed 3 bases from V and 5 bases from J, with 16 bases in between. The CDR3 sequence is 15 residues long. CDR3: CASSDFRGAGETQYF. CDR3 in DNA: TGTGCCAGCAGTGATTTCAGGGGGGCCGGGGAGACCCAGTACTTC.

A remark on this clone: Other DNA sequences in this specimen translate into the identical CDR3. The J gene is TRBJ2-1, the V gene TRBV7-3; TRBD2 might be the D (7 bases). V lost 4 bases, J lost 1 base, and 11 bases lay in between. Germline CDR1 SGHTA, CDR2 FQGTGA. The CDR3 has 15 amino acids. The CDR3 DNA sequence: TGTGCCAGCAGCTCGGGGGGCGCTTCCTACAATGAGCAGTTCTTC. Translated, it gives CASSSGGASYNEQFF.

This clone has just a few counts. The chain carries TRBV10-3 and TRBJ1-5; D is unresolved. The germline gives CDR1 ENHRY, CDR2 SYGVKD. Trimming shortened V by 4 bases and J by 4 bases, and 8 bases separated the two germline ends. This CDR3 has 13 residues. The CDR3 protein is CAISASTNQPQHF. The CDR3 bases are TGTGCCATCAGTGCATCGACTAATCAGCCCCAGCATTTT.

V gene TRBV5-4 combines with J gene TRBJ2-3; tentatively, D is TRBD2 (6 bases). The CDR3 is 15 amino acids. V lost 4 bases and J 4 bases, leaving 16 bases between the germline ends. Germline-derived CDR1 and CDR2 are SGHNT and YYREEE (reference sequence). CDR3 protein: CASSAGPPIADTQYF. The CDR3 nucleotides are TGTGCCAGCAGCGCGGGACCCCCAATAGCAGATACGCAGTATTTT.

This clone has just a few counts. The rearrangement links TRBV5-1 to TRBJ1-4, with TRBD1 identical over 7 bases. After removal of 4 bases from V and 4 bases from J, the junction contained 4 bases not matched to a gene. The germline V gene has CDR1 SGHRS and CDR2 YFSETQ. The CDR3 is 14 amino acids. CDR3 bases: TGCGCCAGCAGCGTGGGACAGCTTAATGAAAAACTGTTTTTT. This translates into CASSVGQLNEKLFF.

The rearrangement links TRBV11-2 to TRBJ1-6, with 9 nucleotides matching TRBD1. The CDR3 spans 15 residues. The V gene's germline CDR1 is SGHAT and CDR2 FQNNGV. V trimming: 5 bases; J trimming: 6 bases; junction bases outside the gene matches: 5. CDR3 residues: CASSNRDRANSPLHF. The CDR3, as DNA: TGTGCCAGCAGCAACCGGGACAGGGCTAATTCACCCCTCCACTTT.